The rows below give T cell receptor beta chains drawn from one sample of a study of blood T cell repertoires in COVID-19. Clones were sequenced by immunoSEQ multiplex PCR, and TCRdb holds only the in-frame ones, with some missing. The data hold about 73,000 clones, with around 83% observed a single time. Sample: peripheral blood. All receptors come from an older woman with acute or convalescent COVID-19. CDR3s include the opening cysteine and the closing phenylalanine or tryptophan. A D gene is named only where the DNA matches it firmly. Clone size is shown for a subset of rows, as once, few, many or a class of expanded clone.

cdr3_aa cdr3_nt d_call clone_size j_call v_call
CASSVAGLKTGELFF TGTGCCAGCAGCGTAGCCGGACTAAAAACCGGGGAGCTGTTTTTT - - TRBJ2-2 TRBV9
CASSLERGGTDTQYF TGTGCCAGCAGCTTGGAGCGGGGGGGCACAGATACGCAGTATTTT TRBD2 once TRBJ2-3 TRBV5-6
CASSQVSQYIFF TGTGCCAGCAGCCAAGTGTCTCAGTATATTTTCTTT - - TRBJ1-1 TRBV3-1/TRBV3-2
CASSFGQGGSVAFF TGTGCCAGCAGTTTTGGACAGGGGGGATCAGTGGCTTTCTTT TRBD1 - TRBJ1-1 TRBV27
CAISEAGDRGYTF TGTGCCATCAGTGAGGCAGGGGATCGAGGCTACACCTTC - - TRBJ1-2 TRBV10-3
CASSPDSTYGGYTF TGTGCCAGCAGTCCCGACAGCACCTATGGTGGCTACACCTTC - - TRBJ1-2 TRBV2
CASSEPPVRWEQYF TGTGCCAGCAGTGAACCCCCGGTCCGATGGGAGCAGTACTTC - - TRBJ2-7 TRBV6-1
CASSLVAGQPQHF TGTGCCAGCAGCTTAGTGGCAGGGCAGCCCCAGCATTTT - - TRBJ1-5 TRBV11-2
CASSSRPGQGSQKLFF TGTGCCAGCAGTTCACGACCGGGCCAGGGGTCCCAAAAACTGTTTTTT - - TRBJ1-4 TRBV7-2
CASSRLAGENTGELFF TGTGCCAGCAGTCGCCTAGCGGGGGAGAACACCGGGGAGCTGTTTTTT TRBD2 - TRBJ2-2 TRBV3-1/TRBV3-2
CASSLDRVGSEAFF TGTGCCAGCAGCCTCGACAGGGTAGGGTCTGAAGCTTTCTTT TRBD1 - TRBJ1-1 TRBV9
CASRFTNTGELFF TGTGCCAGTAGATTTACGAACACCGGGGAGCTGTTTTTT - - TRBJ2-2 TRBV19
CASSLAIRTGVNYGYTF TGTGCCAGTAGTCTCGCCATCAGGACAGGGGTAAACTATGGCTACACCTTC TRBD1 - TRBJ1-2 TRBV19
CASSSTSGGPYNEQFF TGTGCCAGCAGCTCGACTAGCGGGGGCCCCTACAATGAGCAGTTCTTC TRBD2 - TRBJ2-1 TRBV7-8